The 7 T cell receptor beta chains in this list originate from one sample, sequenced in a study of cytomegalovirus exposure and HLA in healthy donors. The PCR made use of 60 Vbeta and 13 Jbeta primers. Method: immunoSEQ multiplex PCR; TCRdb's copy keeps in-frame clones and lacks some. The sample contains tens of thousands of clones, more than 55% of which appear only once. The sequencing sample was made of PBMCs. Every receptor here comes from a human donor in good health.

The rearrangement uses TRBV4-3 and TRBJ2-7; D not certain. V was cut by 1 base and J by 0 bases, with 4 bases left in between. CDR1 is LGHNA, CDR2 YSLEER, per germline. CDR3 length: 13 amino acids. CDR3 amino acids: CASSQVVSYEQYF. In DNA form, the CDR3 reads TGCGCCAGCAGCCAAGTCGTCTCCTACGAGCAGTACTTC.

This clone came up a few times. The chain combines TRBV5-1 with TRBJ2-3, with 9 bases fitting TRBD2. CDR1 is SGHRS, CDR2 YFSETQ, per germline. After removal of 0 bases from V and 3 bases from J, the junction contained 8 bases not matched to a gene. CDR3 size: 17 residues. The CDR3 is CASSLEGSGGRTDTQYF. The CDR3 coding sequence is TGCGCCAGCAGCTTGGAAGGTAGCGGGGGCCGTACAGATACGCAGTATTTT. The whole variable domain, remainder taken from reference TRBV5-1 and TRBJ2-3, is KAGVTQTPRYLIKTRGQQVTLSCSPISGHRSVSWYQQTPGQGLQFLFEYFSETQRNKGNFPGRFSGRQFSNSRSEMNVSTLELGDSALYLCASSLEGSGGRTDTQYFGPGTRLTVL.

V and J are TRBV7-2 and TRBJ1-2; 9 bases map to TRBD1. From germline, CDR1 is SGHTA and CDR2 FQGNSA. The CDR3 has 15 amino acids. V trimming: 2 bases; J trimming: 2 bases; junction bases outside the gene matches: 3. DNA of the CDR3: TGTGCCAGCAGCTTACGGACAGGGGAGAACTATGGCTACACCTTC. Amino acids: CASSLRTGENYGYTF.

The chain employs TRBV7-2 and TRBJ2-2, with TRBD2 matching over 9 bases. J was trimmed by 6 bases and V by 3 bases; bases with no gene match: 5. Per germline, CDR1 SGHTA and CDR2 FQGNSA. The CDR3 length is 15 residues. The CDR3 spells CASSLGGGAPGELFF. CDR3 coding DNA: TGTGCCAGCAGCTTGGGCGGGGGGGCCCCCGGGGAGCTGTTTTTT.

The chain combines TRBV4-3 with TRBJ2-5; weak D call: TRBD1 (7 bases). This CDR3 has 16 residues. The V gene lost 1 base and the J gene lost 1 base, with 13 bases spanning the gap. The germline V gene encodes CDR1 LGHNA and CDR2 YSLEER. DNA for the CDR3: TGCGCCAGCAGCCAAGCTGGCAGGGGGGTCCAAGAGACCCAGTACTTC. Translated, it gives CASSQAGRGVQETQYF.

In DNA, the CDR3 is TGTGCCAGCAACCTTGACCCTAGGACTAAGAACACCGGGGAGCTGTTTTTT. It is translated as CASNLDPRTKNTGELFF. The rearrangement uses TRBV9 and TRBJ2-2; weak D call: TRBD2 (6 bases). This CDR3 contains 17 residues. CDR1 and CDR2 from the germline V gene are SGDLS and YYNGEE. The V end was cut by 6 bases, the J end by 1 base, with 19 bases between. Drawing the rest from reference TRBV9 and TRBJ2-2, the complete variable domain is DSGVTQTPKHLITATGQRVTLRCSPRSGDLSVYWYQQSLDQGLQFLIQYYNGEERAKGNILERFSAQQFPDLHSELNLSSLELGDSALYFCASNLDPRTKNTGELFFGEGSRLTVL.

This rearrangement joins TRBV5-1 to TRBJ2-7, with D unclear. The CDR3 is 14 residues long. Trimming left V 1 base short and J 4 bases short, with 12 bases between. CDR1 SGHRS and CDR2 YFSETQ come from the germline V gene. CDR3 amino acids: CASSLNEATYEQYF. In DNA form, the CDR3 reads TGCGCCAGCAGCTTGAATGAGGCCACTTACGAGCAGTACTTC.